This T cell receptor (beta chain) was sequenced for a study of blood T cell repertoires in COVID-19. The overall study: Samples representing acute and convalescent COVID-19 were sourced from the United States, Italy and Spain.

This clone has just a few counts. This table comes from immunoSEQ multiplex PCR, and its TCRdb copy is limited to in-frame clones, with some not included. The sample comprises fewer than 400,000 clones, approximately 86% of which are singletons, and approximately 2.9% rests with the top ten. Sample: peripheral blood. The TCR sequence derives from a human donor in a cohort sampled during active COVID-19.

The CDR3 protein is CASSLGQGPPREQYF. The CDR3 DNA reads as TGTGCCAGCAGCTTAGGACAGGGGCCACCTCGCGAGCAGTACTTC. This chain connects TRBV7-9 to TRBJ2-7, with 8 bases matching TRBD1. The CDR3 loop spans 15 amino acids. Trimming at V came to 1 base and at J to 6 bases, leaving 8 bases not matched to a gene. CDR1 and CDR2 (germline): SEHNR, FQNEAQ (reference sequence).